The entry below describes one TCR beta chain. This sample is part of a study of blood T cell repertoires in COVID-19. Libraries were prepared by immunoSEQ multiplex PCR; TCRdb keeps only in-frame clonotypes and omits some of them. The sample comprises 200,000 to 250,000 clones, roughly 80% of which are singletons, and around 7.7% rests with the top ten. Sequenced material: peripheral blood. This TCR came from a woman in her 70s with acute or convalescent COVID-19.

The CDR3: CASSPDNNSPLHF. Here the CDR3 DNA reads TGTGCCAGCAGTCCCGACAATAATTCACCCCTCCACTTT. The chain joins TRBV5-4 to TRBJ1-6; D gene uncertain. This CDR3 is 13 amino acids long. Trimming removed 5 bases at V and 5 bases at J, with 8 bases between. Germline loops: CDR1 SGHNT, CDR2 YYREEE (reference sequence).